This entry features one T cell receptor beta chain sequence. This specimen belongs to a study of tumor T cells in aggressive B-cell lymphoma. Sequenced by immunoSEQ multiplex PCR; TCRdb stores in-frame clones only, minus some. The sample yields some 5,000 clones, around 79% seen once. This TCR was sampled from an adult with diffuse large B cell lymphoma. Sequencing was carried out using tumor tissue.

In DNA form, the CDR3 reads TGTGCCAGCAGTTACGGGGGGGCGCTGGGAAACACCATATATTTT. Translating gives CASSYGGALGNTIYF. This chain uses TRBV6-6 with TRBJ1-3, with D maybe TRBD1 (6 bases). V lost 2 bases and J lost 4, with 12 bases in between. The length of the CDR3 is 15 residues. Germline CDR1 is MNHNY and CDR2 is SVGAGI (reference sequence).